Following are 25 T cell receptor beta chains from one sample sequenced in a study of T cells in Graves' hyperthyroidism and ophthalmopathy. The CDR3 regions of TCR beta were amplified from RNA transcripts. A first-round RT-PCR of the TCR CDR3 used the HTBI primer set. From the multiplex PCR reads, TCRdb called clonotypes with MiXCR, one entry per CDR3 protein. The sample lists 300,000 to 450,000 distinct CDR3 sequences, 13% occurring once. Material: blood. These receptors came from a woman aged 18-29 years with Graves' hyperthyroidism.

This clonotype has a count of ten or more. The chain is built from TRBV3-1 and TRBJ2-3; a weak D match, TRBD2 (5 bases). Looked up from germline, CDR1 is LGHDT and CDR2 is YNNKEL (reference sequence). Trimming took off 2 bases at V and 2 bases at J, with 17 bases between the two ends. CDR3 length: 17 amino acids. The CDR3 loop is CASSQPSTGITTDTQYF. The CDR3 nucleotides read TGTGCCAGCAGCCAACCGTCGACCGGGATCACCACAGATACGCAGTATTTT.

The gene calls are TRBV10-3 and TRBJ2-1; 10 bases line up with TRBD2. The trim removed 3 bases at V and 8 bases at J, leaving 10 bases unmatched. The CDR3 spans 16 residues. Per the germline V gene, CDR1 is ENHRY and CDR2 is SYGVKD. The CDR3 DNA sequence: TGTGCCATCAGTGACTCAGCGGGAGGGCTACTCGATGAGCAGTTCTTC. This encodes CAISDSAGGLLDEQFF.

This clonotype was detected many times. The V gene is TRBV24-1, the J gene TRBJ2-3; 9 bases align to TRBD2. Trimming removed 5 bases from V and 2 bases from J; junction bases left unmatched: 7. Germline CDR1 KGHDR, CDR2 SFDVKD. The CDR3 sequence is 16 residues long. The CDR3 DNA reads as TGTGCCACCAGTGTTGCTAGCGGGACCTACACAGATACGCAGTATTTT. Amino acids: CATSVASGTYTDTQYF.

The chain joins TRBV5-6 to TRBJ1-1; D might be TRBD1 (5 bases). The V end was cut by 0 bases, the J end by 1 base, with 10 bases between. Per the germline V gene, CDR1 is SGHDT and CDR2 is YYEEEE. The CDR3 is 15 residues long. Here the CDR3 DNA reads TGTGCCAGCAGCTTGGGGCAGGGTTCGAACACTGAAGCTTTCTTT. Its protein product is CASSLGQGSNTEAFF.

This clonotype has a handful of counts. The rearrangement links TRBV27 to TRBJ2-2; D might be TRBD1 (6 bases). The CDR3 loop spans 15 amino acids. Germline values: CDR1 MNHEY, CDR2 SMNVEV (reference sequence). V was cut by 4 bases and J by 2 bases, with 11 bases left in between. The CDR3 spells CASSSGTINTGELFF. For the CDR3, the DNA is TGTGCCAGCAGTTCCGGGACAATCAACACCGGGGAGCTGTTTTTT.

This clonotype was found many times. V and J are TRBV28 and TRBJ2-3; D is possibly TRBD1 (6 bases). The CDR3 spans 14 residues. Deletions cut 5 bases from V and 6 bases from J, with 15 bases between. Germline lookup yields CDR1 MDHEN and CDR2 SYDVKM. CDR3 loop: CASSPVGAKDTQYF. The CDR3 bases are TGTGCCAGCAGTCCCGTGGGGGCGAAGGATACGCAGTATTTT. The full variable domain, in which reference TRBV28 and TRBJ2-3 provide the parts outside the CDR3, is DVKVTQSSRYLVKRTGEKVFLECVQDMDHENMFWYRQDPGLGLRLIYFSYDVKMKEKGDIPEGYSVSREKKERFSLILESASTNQTSMYLCASSPVGAKDTQYFGPGTRLTVL.

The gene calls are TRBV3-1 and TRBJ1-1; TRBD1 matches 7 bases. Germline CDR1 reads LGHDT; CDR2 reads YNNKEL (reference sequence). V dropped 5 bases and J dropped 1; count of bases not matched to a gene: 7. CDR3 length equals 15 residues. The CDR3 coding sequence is TGTGCCAGCAGCGGGGGACAGTTTCCGAACACTGAAGCTTTCTTT. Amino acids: CASSGGQFPNTEAFF.

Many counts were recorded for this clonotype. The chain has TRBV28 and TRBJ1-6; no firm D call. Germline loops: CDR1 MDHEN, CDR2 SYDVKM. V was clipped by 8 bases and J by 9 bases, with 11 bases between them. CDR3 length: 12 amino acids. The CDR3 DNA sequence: TGTGCCAGCGGTATAGACGCTTCACCCCTCCACTTT. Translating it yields CASGIDASPLHF.

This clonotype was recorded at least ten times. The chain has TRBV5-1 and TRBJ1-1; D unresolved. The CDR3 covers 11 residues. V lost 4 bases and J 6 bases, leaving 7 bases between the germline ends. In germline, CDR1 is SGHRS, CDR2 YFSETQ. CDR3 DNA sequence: TGCGCCAGCAGCCACGGGCCTGAAGCTTTCTTT. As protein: CASSHGPEAFF.

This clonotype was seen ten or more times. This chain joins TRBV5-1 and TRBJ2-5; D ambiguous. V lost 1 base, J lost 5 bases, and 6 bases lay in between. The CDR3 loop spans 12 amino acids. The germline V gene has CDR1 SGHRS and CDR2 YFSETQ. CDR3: CASSLLRETQYF. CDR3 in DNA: TGCGCCAGCAGCTTGTTGAGGGAGACCCAGTACTTC. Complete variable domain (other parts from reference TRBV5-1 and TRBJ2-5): KAGVTQTPRYLIKTRGQQVTLSCSPISGHRSVSWYQQTPGQGLQFLFEYFSETQRNKGNFPGRFSGRQFSNSRSEMNVSTLELGDSALYLCASSLLRETQYFGPGTRLLVL.

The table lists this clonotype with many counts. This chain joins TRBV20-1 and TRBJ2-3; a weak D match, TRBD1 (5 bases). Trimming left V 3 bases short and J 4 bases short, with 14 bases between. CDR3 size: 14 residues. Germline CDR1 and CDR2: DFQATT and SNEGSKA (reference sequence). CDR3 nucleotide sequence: TGCAGTGCTAGTCGACAGAGCCTCGCAGATACGCAGTATTTT. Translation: CSASRQSLADTQYF.

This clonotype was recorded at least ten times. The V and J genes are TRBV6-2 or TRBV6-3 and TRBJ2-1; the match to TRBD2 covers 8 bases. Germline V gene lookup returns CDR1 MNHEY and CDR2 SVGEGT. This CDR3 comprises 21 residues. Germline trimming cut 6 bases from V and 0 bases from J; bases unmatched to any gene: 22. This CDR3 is CASRGGGSVAEKGSSYNEQFF. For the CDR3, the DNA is TGTGCCAGCAGGGGCGGGGGGTCGGTAGCGGAGAAGGGAAGCTCCTACAATGAGCAGTTCTTC.

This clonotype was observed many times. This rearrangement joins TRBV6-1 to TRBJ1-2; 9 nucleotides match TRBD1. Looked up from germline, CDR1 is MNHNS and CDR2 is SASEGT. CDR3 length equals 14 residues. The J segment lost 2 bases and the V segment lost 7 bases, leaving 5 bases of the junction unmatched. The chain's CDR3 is CASNRDRENYGYTF. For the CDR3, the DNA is TGTGCCAGCAATCGGGACAGGGAGAACTATGGCTACACCTTC.

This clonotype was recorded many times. CDR3 nucleotides: TGTGCCAGCAGCCAACAGACTAGCGGGGGCCAGGATACGCAGTATTTT. Amino acids: CASSQQTSGGQDTQYF. V is TRBV3-1 and J is TRBJ2-3, with TRBD2 identical over 12 bases. Germline CDR1 reads LGHDT; CDR2 reads YNNKEL (reference sequence). There are 16 residues in the CDR3. V lost 2 bases to trimming and J lost 6 bases; unmatched junction nucleotides: 6.

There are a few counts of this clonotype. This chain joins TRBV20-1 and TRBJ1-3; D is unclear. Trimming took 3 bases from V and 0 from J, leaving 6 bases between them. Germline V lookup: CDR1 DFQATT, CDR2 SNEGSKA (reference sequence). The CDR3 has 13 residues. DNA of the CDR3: TGCAGTGCTAGCGGGAACTCTGGAAACACCATATATTTT. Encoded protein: CSASGNSGNTIYF.

CDR3: CASSIGTEESDTQYF. The DNA of the CDR3 is TGCGCCAGCAGCATCGGGACGGAAGAATCAGATACGCAGTATTTT. This chain links TRBV5-1 with TRBJ2-3, with D perhaps being TRBD1 or TRBD2 (5 bases each). This CDR3 has 15 residues. Trimming cost V 4 bases and J 4 bases, with 16 bases left between them. CDR1 is SGHRS, CDR2 YFSETQ, per germline.

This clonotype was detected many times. The CDR3 protein is CASSSGTRRETQYF. Written as DNA, the CDR3 is TGTGCCAGCAGCTCAGGGACCCGGCGCGAGACCCAGTACTTC. The chain is built from TRBV7-3 and TRBJ2-5; D may correspond to TRBD1 or TRBD2 (5 bases each). Trimming took off 4 bases at V and 5 bases at J, with 14 bases between the two ends. CDR1 is SGHTA, CDR2 FQGTGA, per germline. The CDR3 length is 14 residues.

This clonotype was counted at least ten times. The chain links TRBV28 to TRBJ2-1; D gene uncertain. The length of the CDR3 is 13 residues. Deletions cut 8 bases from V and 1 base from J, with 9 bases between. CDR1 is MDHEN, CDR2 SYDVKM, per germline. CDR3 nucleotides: TGTGCCAGCGGTGGGCGGTCCTACAATGAGCAGTTCTTC. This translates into CASGGRSYNEQFF. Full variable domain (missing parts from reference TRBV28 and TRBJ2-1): DVKVTQSSRYLVKRTGEKVFLECVQDMDHENMFWYRQDPGLGLRLIYFSYDVKMKEKGDIPEGYSVSREKKERFSLILESASTNQTSMYLCASGGRSYNEQFFGPGTRLTVL.

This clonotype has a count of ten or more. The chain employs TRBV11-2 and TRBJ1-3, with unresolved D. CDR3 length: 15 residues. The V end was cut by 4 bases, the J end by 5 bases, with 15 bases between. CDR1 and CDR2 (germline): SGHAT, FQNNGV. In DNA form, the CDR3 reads TGTGCCAGCAGCTCCCCTTACCGGGGTCGAAACACCATATATTTT. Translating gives CASSSPYRGRNTIYF.

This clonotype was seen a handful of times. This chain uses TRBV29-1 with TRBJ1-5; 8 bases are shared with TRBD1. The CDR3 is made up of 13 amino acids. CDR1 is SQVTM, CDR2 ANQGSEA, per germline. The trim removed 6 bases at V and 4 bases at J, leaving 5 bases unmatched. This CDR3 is CSVGQGWNQPQHF. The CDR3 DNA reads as TGCAGCGTCGGACAGGGTTGGAATCAGCCCCAGCATTTT. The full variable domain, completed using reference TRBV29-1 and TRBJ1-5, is SAVISQKPSRDICQRGTSLTIQCQVDSQVTMMFWYRQQPGQSLTLIATANQGSEATYESGFVIDKFPISRPNLTFSTLTVSNMSPEDSSIYLCSVGQGWNQPQHFGDGTRLSIL.

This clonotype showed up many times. CDR3 loop: CSASRDREYGYTF. CDR3 DNA: TGCAGTGCTAGTAGGGACAGGGAGTATGGCTACACCTTC. V and J are TRBV20-1 and TRBJ1-2; 9 bases map to TRBD1. With 3 bases clipped from V and 5 bases from J, the junction kept 4 bases outside the gene matches. CDR3 length equals 13 residues. Germline CDR1 reads DFQATT; CDR2 reads SNEGSKA (reference sequence).

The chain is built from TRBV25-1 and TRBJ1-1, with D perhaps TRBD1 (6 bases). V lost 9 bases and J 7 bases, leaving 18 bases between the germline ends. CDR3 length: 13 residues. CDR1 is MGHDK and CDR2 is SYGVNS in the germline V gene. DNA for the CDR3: TGTGCCAGTGAGGCGTTGGGGGGCGGTGAAGCTTTCTTT. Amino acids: CASEALGGGEAFF.

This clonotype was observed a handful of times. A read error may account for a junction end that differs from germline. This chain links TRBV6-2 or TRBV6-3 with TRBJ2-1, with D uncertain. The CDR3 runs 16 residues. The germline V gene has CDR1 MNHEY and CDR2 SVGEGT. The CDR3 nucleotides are TGTGCCAGCAGTTACCCCACATCCCGCTGGTACAATGAGCAGTCCTTC. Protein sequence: CASSYPTSRWYNEQSF.

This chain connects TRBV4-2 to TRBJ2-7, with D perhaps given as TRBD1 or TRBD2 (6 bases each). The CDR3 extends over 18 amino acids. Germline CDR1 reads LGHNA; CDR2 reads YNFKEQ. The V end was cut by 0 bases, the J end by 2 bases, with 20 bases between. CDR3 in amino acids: CASSQDPPGALVAYEQYF. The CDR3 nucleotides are TGTGCCAGCAGCCAAGATCCCCCGGGGGCGCTGGTTGCCTACGAGCAGTACTTC.

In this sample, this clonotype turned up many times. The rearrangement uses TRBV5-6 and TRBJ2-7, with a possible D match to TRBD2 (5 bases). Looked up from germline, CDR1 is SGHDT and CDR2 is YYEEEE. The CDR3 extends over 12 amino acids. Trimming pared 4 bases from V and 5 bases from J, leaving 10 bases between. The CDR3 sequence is CASSTGLHEQYF. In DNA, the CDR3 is TGTGCCAGCAGCACCGGACTCCACGAGCAGTACTTC.